The clone carrying this T cell receptor (beta chain) showed up just once. The antigen remains unidentified. Treatment indicated: oral pan-JAK inhibitor, 5-10 mg twice daily. Starting from PBMCs, sorting isolated CD4+ and CD8+ T cells. The data were taken from a study of CD8+ T cells in alopecia areata. Study conclusions and caveats: Tofacitinib did not eliminate many expanded lesional clones from scalp or blood.

Reverse transcription of extracted RNA yielded cDNA, which provided the sequencing template. This table comes from immunoSEQ multiplex PCR, and its TCRdb copy is limited to in-frame clones, with some not included. Counted here are about 300,000 clones, over 45% occurring once; the ten biggest clones make up over 1.5%. Sequencing was performed on CD4+ T cells sorted from blood, taken at week 24, from a patient treated with tofacitinib. The clonotype comes from a human donor with alopecia areata.

CDR3 protein: CASSSPRTRNKGDEQYF. CDR3 coding DNA: TGTGCCAGCAGCTCTCCGAGGACTAGAAACAAGGGGGACGAGCAGTACTTC. The rearrangement joins TRBV7-2 to TRBJ2-7; tentatively, D is TRBD2 (7 bases). Germline V gene sequence: CDR1 SGHTA, CDR2 FQGNSA. CDR3 length: 17 residues. The ends were cut back, 4 bases at V and 5 bases at J, with 24 bases in the middle.